Listed below are T cell receptor beta chains from one sample, sequenced in a study of Graves' ophthalmopathy and Graves' hyperthyroidism. TCRdb passed the multiplex PCR reads through MiXCR, listing each CDR3 protein once. The sample shows about 370,000 distinct CDR3 sequences, about 18% of them seen only once. The specimen sequenced was peripheral blood. These receptors all stem from an adult woman with stable Graves' hyperthyroidism. The CDR3 runs from the conserved cysteine through the conserved F or W.

TRBV7-2	TRBJ1-3	CASSLDGGGNTIYF
TRBV27	TRBJ1-1	CASSLNPSLVDAFF
TRBV6-1	TRBJ2-5	CASTRGGPQYF
TRBV6-5	TRBJ2-7	CASSYSRAGALSYEQYF
TRBV12-3/TRBV12-4	TRBJ2-2	CASRRTGNTGELFF
TRBV12-3/TRBV12-4	TRBJ1-5	CASSLGQGASQPQHF
TRBV28	TRBJ2-2	CASSTHRKAGELFF
TRBV6-1	TRBJ1-1	CASRRGLYTEAFF
TRBV15	TRBJ2-7	CATSREVAGFYEQYF
TRBV28	TRBJ2-7	CASSPVGGLAYEQYF
TRBV12-3/TRBV12-4	TRBJ1-2	CATLSRDRAVYGYTF